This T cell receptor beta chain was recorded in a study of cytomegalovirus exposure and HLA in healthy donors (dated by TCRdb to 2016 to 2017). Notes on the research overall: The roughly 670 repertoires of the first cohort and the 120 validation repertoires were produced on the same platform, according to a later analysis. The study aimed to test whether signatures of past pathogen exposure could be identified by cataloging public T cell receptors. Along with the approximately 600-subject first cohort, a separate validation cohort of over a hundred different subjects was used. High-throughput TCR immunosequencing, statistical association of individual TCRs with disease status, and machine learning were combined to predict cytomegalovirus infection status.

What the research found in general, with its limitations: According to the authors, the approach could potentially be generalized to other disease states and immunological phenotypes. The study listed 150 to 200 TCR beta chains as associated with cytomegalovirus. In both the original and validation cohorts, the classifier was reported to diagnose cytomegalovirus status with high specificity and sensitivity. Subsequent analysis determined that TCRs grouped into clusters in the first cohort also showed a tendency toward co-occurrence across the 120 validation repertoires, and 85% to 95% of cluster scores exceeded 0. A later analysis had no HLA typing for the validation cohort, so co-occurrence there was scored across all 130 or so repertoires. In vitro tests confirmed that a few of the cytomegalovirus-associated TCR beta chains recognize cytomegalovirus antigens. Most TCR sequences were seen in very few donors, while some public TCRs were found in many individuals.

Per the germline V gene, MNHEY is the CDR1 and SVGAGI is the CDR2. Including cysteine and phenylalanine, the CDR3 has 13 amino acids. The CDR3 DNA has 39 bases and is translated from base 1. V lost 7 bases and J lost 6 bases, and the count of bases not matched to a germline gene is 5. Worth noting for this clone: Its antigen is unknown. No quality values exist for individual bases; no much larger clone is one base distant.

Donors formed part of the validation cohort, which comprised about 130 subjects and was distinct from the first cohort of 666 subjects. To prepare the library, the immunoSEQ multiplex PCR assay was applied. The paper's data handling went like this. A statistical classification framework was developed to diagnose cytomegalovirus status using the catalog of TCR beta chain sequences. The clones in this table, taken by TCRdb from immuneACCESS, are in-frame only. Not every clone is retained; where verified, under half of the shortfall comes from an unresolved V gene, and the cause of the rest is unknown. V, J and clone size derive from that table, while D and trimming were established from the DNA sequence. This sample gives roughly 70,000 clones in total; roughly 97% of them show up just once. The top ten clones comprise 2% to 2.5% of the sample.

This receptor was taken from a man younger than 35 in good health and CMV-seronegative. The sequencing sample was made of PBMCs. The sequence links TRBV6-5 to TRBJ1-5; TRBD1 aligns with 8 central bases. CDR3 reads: CASIDRGGQPQHF. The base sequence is TGTGCCAGCATAGACAGGGGTGGTCAGCCCCAGCATTTT.